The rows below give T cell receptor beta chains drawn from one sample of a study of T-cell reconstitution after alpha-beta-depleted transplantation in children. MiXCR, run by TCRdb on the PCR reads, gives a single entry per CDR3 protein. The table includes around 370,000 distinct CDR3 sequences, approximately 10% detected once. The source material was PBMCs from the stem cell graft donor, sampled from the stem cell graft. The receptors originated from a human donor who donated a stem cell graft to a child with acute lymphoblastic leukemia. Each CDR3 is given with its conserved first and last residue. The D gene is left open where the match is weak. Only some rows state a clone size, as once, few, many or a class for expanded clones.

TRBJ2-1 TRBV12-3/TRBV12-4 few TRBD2 CASTFTGRVGNEQFF TGTGCCAGCACCTTCACGGGGAGGGTGGGCAATGAGCAGTTCTTC
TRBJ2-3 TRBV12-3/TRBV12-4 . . CASSFSHTDTQYF TGTGCCAGCAGTTTCTCGCACACAGATACGCAGTATTTT
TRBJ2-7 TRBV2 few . CARSDPQGSYEQYF TGTGCCAGGTCAGACCCCCAGGGCTCCTACGAGCAGTACTTC
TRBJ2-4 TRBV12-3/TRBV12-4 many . CASSSQGSNIQYF TGTGCCAGCAGTTCCCAGGGTAGCAACATTCAGTACTTC
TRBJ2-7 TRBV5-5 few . CASSPDYSRPYEQYF TGTGCCAGCAGCCCCGACTACTCGAGACCCTACGAGCAGTACTTC
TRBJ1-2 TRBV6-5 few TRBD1 CASSYVPGTANYGYTF TGTGCCAGCAGTTACGTACCCGGGACAGCAAACTATGGCTACACCTTC
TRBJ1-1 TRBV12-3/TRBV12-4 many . CASTKTRNTEAFF TGTGCCAGCACTAAGACGAGGAACACTGAAGCTTTCTTT
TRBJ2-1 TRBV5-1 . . CASSVREVVDNEQFF TGCGCCAGCAGCGTTAGAGAGGTGGTTGACAATGAGCAGTTCTTC
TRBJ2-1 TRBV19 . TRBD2 CASSTTTGTKQFF TGTGCCAGTAGTACCACCACCGGGACTAAGCAGTTCTTC
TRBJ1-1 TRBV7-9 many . CASSSVRQMNTEAFF TGTGCCAGCAGCTCCGTCAGACAGATGAACACTGAAGCTTTCTTT
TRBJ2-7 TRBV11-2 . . CASSPGRLASYEQYF TGTGCCAGCAGCCCAGGGCGCCTCGCATCCTACGAGCAGTACTTC
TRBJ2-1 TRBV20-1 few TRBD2 CSAFKRVQREEQFF TGCAGTGCTTTCAAGAGGGTACAGCGGGAGGAGCAGTTCTTC
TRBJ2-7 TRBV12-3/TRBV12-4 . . CASSLSDDEQYF TGTGCCAGCAGTTTAAGCGACGACGAGCAGTACTTC
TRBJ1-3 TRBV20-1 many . CSASRGEEGNTIYF TGCAGTGCTAGTCGCGGCGAAGAAGGAAACACCATATATTTT
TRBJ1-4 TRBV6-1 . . CASSHRDKHEKLFF TGTGCCAGCAGCCACCGGGACAAGCATGAAAAACTGTTTTTT
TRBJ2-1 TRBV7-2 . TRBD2 CASSYGLAGNNEQFF TGTGCCAGCAGCTATGGACTAGCGGGAAACAATGAGCAGTTCTTC
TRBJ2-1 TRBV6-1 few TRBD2 CASTPSSGRAGEQFF TGTGCCAGCACCCCCTCTAGCGGGAGGGCCGGGGAGCAGTTCTTC
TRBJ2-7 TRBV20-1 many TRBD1 CSARYGRQGYEQYF TGCAGTGCTAGATACGGAAGACAGGGGTACGAGCAGTACTTC
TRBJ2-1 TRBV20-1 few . CSASPVGYEQFF TGCAGTGCTAGCCCGGTAGGGTATGAGCAGTTCTTC
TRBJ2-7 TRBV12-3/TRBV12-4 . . CASSLGHLYEQYF TGTGCCAGCAGTTTAGGTCACCTATACGAGCAGTACTTC
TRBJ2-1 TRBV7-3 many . CASSLWGNEQFF TGTGCCAGCAGCTTATGGGGGAATGAGCAGTTCTTC
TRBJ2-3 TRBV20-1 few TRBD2 CSARAGTSVSDTQYF TGCAGTGCTAGAGCCGGGACTAGCGTTTCAGATACGCAGTATTTT
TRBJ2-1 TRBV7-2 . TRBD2 CASSNSGSGNEQFF TGTGCCAGCAGCAATAGCGGGAGCGGGAATGAGCAGTTCTTC
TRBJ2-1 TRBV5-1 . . CASSFLGQRSYNEQFF TGCGCCAGCAGCTTTTTAGGGCAGCGATCCTACAATGAGCAGTTCTTC
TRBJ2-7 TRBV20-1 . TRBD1 CSARVPGTGGYEQYF TGCAGTGCTAGAGTCCCCGGGACAGGGGGCTACGAGCAGTACTTC
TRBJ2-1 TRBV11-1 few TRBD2 CASSLEWSSGSSYNEQFF TGTGCCAGCAGCTTAGAGTGGTCTAGCGGGAGCTCCTACAATGAGCAGTTCTTC
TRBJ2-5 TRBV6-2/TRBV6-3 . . CASRRLGTAYQETQYF TGTGCCAGCAGACGACTCGGGACTGCTTACCAAGAGACCCAGTACTTC
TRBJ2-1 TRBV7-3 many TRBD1 CASSLGTGYNEQFF TGTGCCAGCAGCTTAGGGACAGGGTACAATGAGCAGTTCTTC
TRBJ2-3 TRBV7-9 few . CASSSIGPLEADTQYF TGTGCCAGCAGCTCAATAGGCCCATTAGAGGCAGATACGCAGTATTTT
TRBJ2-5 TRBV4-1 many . CASSPQGQETQYF TGCGCCAGCAGCCCCCAGGGCCAAGAGACCCAGTACTTC
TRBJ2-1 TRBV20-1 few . CSASWSSYNEQFF TGCAGTGCTAGTTGGTCTTCCTACAATGAGCAGTTCTTC
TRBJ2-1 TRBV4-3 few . CATDPDTVYNEQFF TGCGCCACCGACCCGGATACAGTTTACAATGAGCAGTTCTTC
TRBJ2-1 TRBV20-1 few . CSARDLAWETTYNEQFF TGCAGTGCTAGAGATTTGGCGTGGGAGACAACCTACAATGAGCAGTTCTTC
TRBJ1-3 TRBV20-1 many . CSARPPGTSPPYSGNTIYF TGCAGTGCTAGACCACCGGGCACTTCACCTCCCTACTCTGGAAACACCATATATTTT
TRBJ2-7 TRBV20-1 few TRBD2 CSARAPTSAIYYEQYF TGCAGTGCTAGGGCCCCAACTAGCGCCATTTACTACGAGCAGTACTTC
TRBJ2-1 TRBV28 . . CASSLVGGREFF TGTGCCAGCAGTTTAGTAGGAGGGCGGGAGTTCTTC
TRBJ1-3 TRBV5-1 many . CASWDSGNTIYF TGCGCCAGCTGGGACTCTGGAAACACCATATATTTT
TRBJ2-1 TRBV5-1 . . CASRYIQGIDEQFF TGCGCCAGCCGGTACATCCAGGGGATAGATGAGCAGTTCTTC
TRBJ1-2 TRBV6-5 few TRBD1 CASSSSQGAGGYTF TGTGCCAGCAGTTCCTCTCAGGGGGCGGGAGGCTACACCTTC
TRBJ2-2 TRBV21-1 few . CASSKVATSGIRGELFF TGTGCCAGCAGCAAAGTGGCGACTAGCGGGATCCGCGGGGAGCTGTTTTTT
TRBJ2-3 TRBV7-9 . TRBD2 CASSPPLAGKLTDTQYF TGTGCCAGCAGCCCACCATTAGCGGGAAAGCTCACAGATACGCAGTATTTT
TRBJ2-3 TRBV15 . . CATSRDGVADTQYF TGTGCCACCAGCAGAGATGGAGTCGCAGATACGCAGTATTTT
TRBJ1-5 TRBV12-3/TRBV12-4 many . CASSLRRKDQPQHF TGTGCCAGCAGTTTACGCCGAAAGGATCAGCCCCAGCATTTT
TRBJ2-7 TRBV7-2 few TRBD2 CASRPQVELAGVYEQYF TGTGCCAGCAGGCCCCAGGTAGAACTAGCGGGAGTGTACGAGCAGTACTTC
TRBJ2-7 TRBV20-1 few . CSARDWTAGEQYF TGCAGTGCTAGAGATTGGACAGCGGGCGAGCAGTACTTC
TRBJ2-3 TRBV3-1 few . CASQDLGGRADTQYF TGTGCCAGCCAAGACCTCGGGGGCCGGGCAGATACGCAGTATTTT
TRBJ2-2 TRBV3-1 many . CASSQGAGGTGELFF TGTGCCAGCAGCCAAGGAGCTGGGGGGACCGGGGAGCTGTTTTTT
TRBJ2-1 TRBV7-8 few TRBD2 CASSLEPAGGYNEQFF TGTGCCAGCAGCTTAGAACCTGCGGGAGGTTACAATGAGCAGTTCTTC
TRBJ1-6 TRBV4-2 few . CASSQEARAAYNSPLHF TGTGCCAGCAGCCAAGAAGCCCGGGCCGCCTATAATTCACCCCTCCACTTT